This TCR beta chain was identified in a study of T cells in Graves' hyperthyroidism and ophthalmopathy. RNA transcripts gave rise to amplified TCR beta CDR3 regions. First-round RT-PCR targeting the TCR CDR3 was performed with the HTBI primer set. TCRdb reprocessed the multiplex PCR reads with MiXCR, giving one entry per CDR3 protein. The data contain under 700,000 distinct CDR3 sequences, roughly 17% of them seen just once; the ten biggest clones take up more than 15%. V was trimmed by 8 bases and J by 3 bases, leaving 14 bases between them. Germline V CDR1 and CDR2: SQVTM, ANQGSEA. The CDR3 extends over 13 amino acids.

The rearrangement links TRBV29-1 to TRBJ1-5; D remains unclear. The origin of this receptor is a woman younger than 35 with Graves' hyperthyroidism. The sample consisted of blood. CDR3 sequence (DNA): TGCAGCATAGTGGACGGATTCAATCAGCCCCAGCATTTT. It specifies CSIVDGFNQPQHF.